One sample yielded the 30 T cell receptor beta chains listed below, sequenced in a study of blood T cells in healthy people across ages. Combining a sample-barcoded 5' primer with a J-beta primer mix, a second PCR ran for 7 to 11 cycles. TCRdb re-derived calls from the 5' RACE reads in MiXCR, one entry per CDR3 protein. This sample has hundreds of thousands of distinct CDR3 sequences, with under 55% found just once. Sequencing input: blood. The source is a man in his fifties or sixties in good health.

The rearrangement uses TRBV30 and TRBJ2-4, with no clear D. The CDR3 has 15 amino acids. Between the trimmed V and J ends, which lost 0 bases and 0 bases, there was a span of 9 bases. The germline V gene has CDR1 GTSNPN and CDR2 SVGIG (reference sequence). The CDR3 here is CAWSVGNPAKNIQYF. The CDR3 nucleotides read TGTGCCTGGAGTGTAGGGAACCCAGCCAAAAACATTCAGTACTTC.

The chain uses TRBV12-3 or TRBV12-4 and TRBJ1-1; D might be TRBD1 (6 bases). CDR3 length equals 15 residues. Trimming shortened V by 2 bases and J by 4 bases, and 14 bases separated the two germline ends. CDR3 amino acids: CASSLNPQGSTEAFF. The DNA for the CDR3 is TGTGCCAGCAGTTTAAATCCACAGGGAAGCACTGAAGCTTTCTTT.

This chain links TRBV2 with TRBJ1-5; 7 nucleotides match TRBD1. The germline CDR1 and CDR2 sequences are SNHLY and FYNNEI. V lost 4 bases and J lost 7; bases outside the gene matches: 19. The CDR3 runs to 18 residues. The CDR3: CASSVLARGAVIGQPQHF. In nucleotides, the CDR3 is TGTGCCAGCAGTGTCCTAGCCAGGGGGGCGGTTATCGGCCAGCCCCAGCATTTT. The variable domain in full, completed from reference TRBV2 and TRBJ1-5, reads EPEVTQTPSHQVTQMGQEVILRCVPISNHLYFYWYRQILGQKVEFLVSFYNNEISEKSEIFDDQFSVERPDGSNFTLKIRSTKLEDSAMYFCASSVLARGAVIGQPQHFGDGTRLSIL.

This sequence joins TRBV10-1 and TRBJ1-1; possibly TRBD1 for D (6 bases). V lost 5 bases and J 5 bases, leaving 12 bases between the germline ends. The CDR3 length is 13 residues. Germline V gene data show CDR1 as WNHNN and CDR2 as SYGVQD (reference sequence). CDR3 in DNA: TGCGCCAGCAGTTCAGGGGCGAAAACTGAAGCTTTCTTT. It translates to CASSSGAKTEAFF.

The CDR3 here is CASSRRNTDTQYF. The CDR3 coding sequence is TGTGCCAGCAGCCGGCGGAACACAGATACGCAGTATTTT. The chain has TRBV5-5 and TRBJ2-3; no reliable D call. Germline V gene lookup returns CDR1 SGHKS and CDR2 YYEKEE (reference sequence). Trimming removed 4 bases from V and 2 bases from J, with 8 bases in between. The CDR3 loop spans 13 amino acids.

The chain has TRBV7-9 and TRBJ2-7, with 8 bases aligning to TRBD2. This CDR3 region has 15 residues. V shed 4 bases and J 7 bases; nucleotides not matched to a gene: 12. CDR1 SEHNR and CDR2 FQNEAQ come from the germline V gene (reference sequence). CDR3 amino acids: CASSSSGGGPSEQYF. DNA for the CDR3: TGTGCCAGCAGCTCCAGCGGGGGAGGCCCTAGTGAGCAGTACTTC.

The genes are TRBV7-2 and TRBJ2-3, with 9 bases aligning to TRBD2. Unmatched junction bases numbered 6, after V lost 2 bases and J lost 3 bases. In germline, CDR1 is SGHTA, CDR2 FQGNSA. The CDR3 is 16 amino acids. CDR3 DNA sequence: TGTGCCAGCAGCTTAAGGGGCGGGGGGGCGACAGATACGCAGTATTTT. Translated, it gives CASSLRGGGATDTQYF.

The chain couples TRBV20-1 to TRBJ1-2; no clear D. Germline V gene data show CDR1 as DFQATT and CDR2 as SNEGSKA (reference sequence). The V end was cut by 5 bases, the J end by 5 bases, with 6 bases between. CDR3 length: 10 amino acids. CDR3 nucleotides: TGCAGTGCTTGGACGTATGGCTACACCTTC. Amino acids: CSAWTYGYTF.

This chain connects TRBV30 to TRBJ2-7; tentatively, D is TRBD2 (5 bases). The CDR3 is 12 amino acids. Trimming left V 1 base short and J 6 bases short, with 10 bases between. In germline, CDR1 is GTSNPN, CDR2 SVGIG (reference sequence). CDR3 amino acids: CAWSGGIREQYF. The CDR3, as DNA: TGTGCCTGGAGTGGAGGGATCCGCGAGCAGTACTTC.

This clonotype was recorded a few times. The rearrangement links TRBV6-2 or TRBV6-3 to TRBJ2-1, with 9 bases matching TRBD2. The CDR3 runs 13 residues. CDR1 is MNHEY and CDR2 is SVGEGT in the germline V gene. With V trimmed by 0 bases and J by 10 bases, 1 base remained unmatched. CDR3: CASSYSTSGEQFF. For the CDR3, the DNA is TGTGCCAGCAGTTACTCTACTAGCGGGGAGCAGTTCTTC.

This clonotype was found a few times. The chain couples TRBV4-3 to TRBJ1-6, with 7 bases that match TRBD1. V shed 2 bases, J shed 0 bases, and the junction held 10 bases outside the gene matches. Germline lookup yields CDR1 LGHNA and CDR2 YSLEER. This CDR3 has 19 amino acids. CDR3 residues: CASSQIGQDLDSYNSPLHF. DNA of the CDR3: TGCGCCAGCAGCCAAATTGGACAGGACTTAGACTCCTATAATTCACCCCTCCACTTT.

The chain has TRBV10-3 and TRBJ2-1; D uncertain. There are 14 residues in the CDR3. Looked up from germline, CDR1 is ENHRY and CDR2 is SYGVKD. V was shortened by 10 bases and J by 0 bases, with 13 bases between the two germline ends. CDR3 loop: CASRRPSSYNEQFF. The CDR3 DNA reads TGTGCCAGTAGACGCCCAAGCTCCTACAATGAGCAGTTCTTC.

There are a few counts of this clonotype. This chain links TRBV6-5 with TRBJ2-1; D may match TRBD1 or TRBD2 (5 bases each). Germline V CDR1 and CDR2: MNHEY, SVGAGI. V gave up 7 bases and J gave up 0 bases, with 16 bases separating them. The CDR3 spans 16 residues. The CDR3 DNA sequence: TGTGCCAGCATGGACGGGGCAGGTCTCTCCTACAATGAGCAGTTCTTC. Amino acids: CASMDGAGLSYNEQFF.

This clonotype showed up just a few times. CDR3: CSAPQPGSNEQFF. CDR3 nucleotide sequence: TGCAGTGCCCCTCAACCGGGGTCCAATGAGCAGTTCTTC. This chain joins TRBV20-1 and TRBJ2-1; D is perhaps TRBD2 (5 bases). Germline assignment: CDR1 DFQATT and CDR2 SNEGSKA (reference sequence). The V end lost 6 bases, the J end lost 6 bases, and 15 bases lay between the germline ends. The CDR3 has 13 amino acids.

In this sample, this clonotype turned up a few times. This chain joins TRBV3-1 and TRBJ2-7, with D perhaps matching TRBD2 (5 bases). Germline CDR1 is LGHDT and CDR2 is YNNKEL (reference sequence). The CDR3 has 14 residues. Trimming took 2 bases from V and 6 from J, leaving 14 bases between them. The CDR3 spells CASSQRAGRAEQYF. In DNA form, the CDR3 reads TGTGCCAGCAGCCAAAGGGCTGGGAGAGCCGAGCAGTACTTC.

This clonotype was found a few times. The rearrangement uses TRBV6-2 or TRBV6-3 and TRBJ1-5; no definite D call. The CDR3 loop spans 13 amino acids. Germline CDR1 and CDR2: MNHEY and SVGEGT. V lost 3 bases and J lost 6, with 9 bases in between. CDR3 in amino acids: CASSYSGTQPQHF. The CDR3 DNA follows: TGTGCCAGCAGTTATTCAGGAACTCAGCCCCAGCATTTT.

This sequence joins TRBV6-1 and TRBJ2-4, with 8 bases lining up with TRBD2. The end of the DNA fits TRBJ2-7 better, so the J call may be wrong. This CDR3 region has 15 residues. Germline V gene data show CDR1 as MNHNS and CDR2 as SASEGT. The CDR3 protein is CASSLYSGGRSEQYF. CDR3 sequence (DNA): TGTGCCAGCAGCCTGTATTCGGGGGGGCGTTCCGAGCAGTACTTC.

The chain combines TRBV6-1 with TRBJ2-3, with 7 bases that match TRBD1. Germline CDR1 is MNHNS and CDR2 is SASEGT. The CDR3 is made up of 14 amino acids. The V segment lost 7 bases and the J segment 5 bases; nucleotides outside the gene matches: 9. CDR3 in amino acids: CASTRTGRRDTQYF. Here the CDR3 DNA reads TGTGCCAGCACCAGGACAGGTCGTAGAGATACGCAGTATTTT.

V and J are TRBV12-3 or TRBV12-4 and TRBJ2-5; D gene unclear. The J call may be faulty, since TRBJ2-7 better matches the DNA end. CDR3 length: 13 amino acids. Here the CDR3 reads CASSVGTKYEQYF. CDR3 bases: TGTGCCAGCAGTGTTGGCACGAAATACGAGCAGTACTTC.

The gene calls are TRBV20-1 and TRBJ2-5; 11 nucleotides agree with TRBD2. Unmatched junction bases numbered 9, after V lost 3 bases and J lost 0 bases. The CDR3 is made up of 17 amino acids. Germline V lookup: CDR1 DFQATT, CDR2 SNEGSKA (reference sequence). The CDR3 DNA sequence: TGCAGTGCTAGTGATCGGCTAGCGGGGGGTAACCAAGAGACCCAGTACTTC. It specifies CSASDRLAGGNQETQYF.

This clonotype was detected once. The V gene is TRBV20-1, the J gene TRBJ2-7; D is possibly TRBD2 (6 bases). The V gene lost 4 bases and the J gene lost 0 bases, with 19 bases spanning the gap. Germline V CDR1 and CDR2: DFQATT, SNEGSKA (reference sequence). The CDR3 has 16 residues. CDR3 coding DNA: TGCAGTGCTACACCCGTCCTTCGGGGGAGCTCCTACGAGCAGTACTTC. Protein product: CSATPVLRGSSYEQYF.

The V call is TRBV7-9, the J call TRBJ1-2; D ambiguous. The CDR3 totals 14 residues. V lost 1 base and J lost 4, with 10 bases in between. Germline V gene lookup returns CDR1 SEHNR and CDR2 FQNEAQ (reference sequence). CDR3 in amino acids: CASSLEVDFYGYTF. CDR3 bases: TGTGCCAGCAGCTTAGAGGTCGACTTCTATGGCTACACCTTC.

This clonotype was picked up a small number of times. The rearrangement links TRBV4-3 to TRBJ1-2; TRBD1 is a possible D gene (6 bases). V lost 0 bases to trimming and J lost 4 bases, with 21 bases between them. There are 18 residues in the CDR3. CDR1 LGHNA and CDR2 YSLEER come from the germline V gene. The CDR3 DNA sequence: TGCGCCAGCAGCCAAGATGTACAGGGCGGAGCTGTCCTCTATGGCTACACCTTC. This sequence encodes CASSQDVQGGAVLYGYTF.

The chain uses TRBV5-1 and TRBJ1-6; perhaps TRBD1 as D (5 bases). The germline gives CDR1 SGHRS, CDR2 YFSETQ. This CDR3 contains 17 residues. The V gene lost 0 bases and the J gene lost 7 bases, with 17 bases spanning the gap. The CDR3 DNA follows: TGCGCCAGCAGCTTGGCTGGGGCCACCCACTTCAATTCACCCCTCCACTTT. Protein product: CASSLAGATHFNSPLHF. Variable domain in full (rest from reference TRBV5-1 and TRBJ1-6): KAGVTQTPRYLIKTRGQQVTLSCSPISGHRSVSWYQQTPGQGLQFLFEYFSETQRNKGNFPGRFSGRQFSNSRSEMNVSTLELGDSALYLCASSLAGATHFNSPLHFGNGTRLTVT.

The rearrangement uses TRBV29-1 and TRBJ2-7; tentatively, D is TRBD2 (7 bases). Germline lookup yields CDR1 SQVTM and CDR2 ANQGSEA. Deletions cut 3 bases from V and 5 bases from J, with 17 bases between. This CDR3 spans 14 amino acids. CDR3 in DNA: TGCAGCGTTGATGGGGGGGCAGGTCCCAACGAGCAGTACTTC. This codes for CSVDGGAGPNEQYF.

This chain connects TRBV4-1 to TRBJ2-7, with D possibly TRBD2 on 7 matching bases. The CDR3 length is 16 residues. Deletions cut 0 bases from V and 1 base from J, with 13 bases between. Germline V gene lookup returns CDR1 MGHRA and CDR2 YSYEKL. The DNA of the CDR3 is TGCGCCAGCAGCCAAGAAGGGCGGGGGCTATCCTACGAGCAGTACTTC. Amino acid sequence: CASSQEGRGLSYEQYF.

The gene calls are TRBV29-1 and TRBJ1-1, with D possibly being TRBD1 (5 bases). The CDR3 loop spans 13 amino acids. V lost 7 bases and J 0 bases, leaving 12 bases between the germline ends. Per the germline V gene, CDR1 is SQVTM and CDR2 is ANQGSEA. The CDR3, as DNA: TGCAGCGCCGCAGGGTTTATGAACACTGAAGCTTTCTTT. This gives the protein CSAAGFMNTEAFF. Full variable domain (rest looked up from reference TRBV29-1 and TRBJ1-1): SAVISQKPSRDICQRGTSLTIQCQVDSQVTMMFWYRQQPGQSLTLIATANQGSEATYESGFVIDKFPISRPNLTFSTLTVSNMSPEDSSIYLCSAAGFMNTEAFFGQGTRLTVV.

This clonotype has a handful of counts. The chain is built from TRBV9 and TRBJ2-3, with 8 bases lining up with TRBD1. V dropped 4 bases and J dropped 5; count of bases not matched to a gene: 12. Per germline, CDR1 SGDLS and CDR2 YYNGEE. The CDR3 runs to 16 residues. The CDR3, as DNA: TGTGCCAGCAGCACTGGACAGGGATATGTTGGAGATACGCAGTATTTT. Protein product: CASSTGQGYVGDTQYF.

This clonotype has only a few counts. This chain connects TRBV20-1 to TRBJ2-7; the D gene is possibly TRBD2 (5 bases). The V end lost 3 bases, the J end lost 8 bases, and 8 bases lay between the germline ends. The CDR3 contains 10 residues. From germline, CDR1 is DFQATT and CDR2 SNEGSKA (reference sequence). CDR3 residues: CSASSGKQYF. CDR3 DNA sequence: TGCAGTGCTAGCTCGGGGAAGCAGTACTTC.

The CDR3 loop is CSAMTGQGNQPQHF. In DNA form, the CDR3 reads TGCAGCGCCATGACAGGGCAAGGCAATCAGCCCCAGCATTTT. The rearrangement joins TRBV29-1 to TRBJ1-5; 7 nucleotides align to TRBD1. The V gene's germline CDR1 is SQVTM and CDR2 ANQGSEA. The CDR3 runs 14 residues. With V trimmed by 7 bases and J by 2 bases, 8 bases remained unmatched.